Described below is a single TCR beta chain sequence and its context. The antigen it recognizes is unknown. Per-nucleotide qualities are absent, and no much larger clonotype sits a single base away. The sample's time point label, in plain terms: week 23, last vaccination. Every vaccine dose consisted of 300 ug of a 20-mer mutant IDH1 peptide in Montanide, administered subcutaneously together with topical imiquimod. Newly diagnosed WHO grade 3 or 4 IDH1-mutant astrocytomas showing loss of nuclear ATRX were present in the donors. The samples were drawn from NOA16, a multicentre, single-arm, open-label phase I trial in Germany that tested a mutant IDH1 peptide vaccine in humans for the first time. The DNeasy Blood and Tissue Kit was used to extract genomic DNA from EDTA blood for TCRB sequencing. Receptors were amplified or captured by the immunoSEQ multiplex PCR assay. The hsTCRB Kit was used according to the manufacturer's protocol to amplify rearranged TCR beta chain sequences. Sequencing of TCRB libraries was carried out on an Illumina MiSeq. On the authors' methods: The proprietary platform of the kit vendor was used for demultiplexing, trimming and gene mapping. TCRdb provides this immuneACCESS table in a form limited to in-frame rearrangements. Some clones are lacking; in checked studies, under half of them reflect an unresolved V gene, and why the rest are absent is not known. D and trimming come from the DNA, and the V and J calls and clone size come from that table. In this sample the table shows approximately 60,000 clones, 87% of which occur a single time. 1.3% to 1.5% of the sample is held by the ten biggest clonotypes.

The entry originates in a study of a mutant IDH1 vaccine in newly diagnosed glioma (dated by TCRdb to the early 2020s). Background on the whole study: Patients were given eight vaccinations, in weeks 1, 3, 5, 7, 11, 15, 19 and 23, which matched visits V03 through V10. In the chemotherapy-containing groups, vaccination started alongside temozolomide cycles, whereas in patients who had radiotherapy alone it started 4-6 weeks after radiotherapy. Of the approximately 29 treated patients, around 60% were male and around 40% were female, and a mean age of approximately 40 years was recorded. Before enrollment, most patients had been given radiochemotherapy with temozolomide as standard therapy, while the rest had received either radiotherapy alone or temozolomide alone. Peripheral blood was drawn at six visits: V03 (baseline), V05, V07, V10, V12 and V13. For exploratory analyses, around 23 treated patients had longitudinal TCRB deep sequencing done wherever samples were available. Here is what the overall study found, with its caveats: Selection of PBMC samples for TCRB deep sequencing was based on availability. It was noted by the authors that analyses of patient blood samples could not be reproduced owing to sample limitations. Pseudoprogression seemed to be unrelated to changes in the top peripheral T cell clonotypes found by TCRB sequencing. Immune responses induced by the vaccine were seen in approximately 92% of patients across multiple MHC alleles.

The specimen comprised PBMCs, sampled from a glioma patient whose treatment included an IDH1 peptide vaccine. The receptor was derived from a middle-aged man with glioma.

Read as DNA, the sequence is TGTGCCAGCGGGACAGGGGTAGAGACCCAGTACTTC. Translated, this gives CASGTGVETQYF. The sequence is built from TRBV13 and TRBJ2-5; 10 junctional bases match TRBD1. CDR1 is given as PRHDT and CDR2 as FYEKMQ, both from the germline V gene (reference sequence). Trimming accounts for 8 bases at V and 4 bases at J, while the number of junction bases matched to no gene is 1. Inclusive of the bounding cysteine and phenylalanine, the CDR3 is 12 residues long. Only the CDR3 part of the read is kept: 36 bases, read in frame from the first base.